This T cell receptor beta chain was recorded in a study of metastatic and nonmetastatic thyroid tumors. Study summary: Repertoire comparisons spanned blood and tumor or nodule tissue from malignant and benign thyroid patients.

Study results and caveats: Across blood and tumor, TCR beta diversity in malignant thyroid tumors was reportedly significantly higher than in benign nodules.

This clone was found many times. Its antigen is undetermined. Thyroid surgery took place with no prior treatment in any patient. TCRdb re-called the PCR reads via MiXCR. The sample gives 43,000 or so clones, roughly 4% of which show up once; about 9.8% is in the top ten. Sequenced material: blood. This receptor was taken from a female donor with papillary thyroid cancer or a benign thyroid nodule (not recorded which). Some clones in this sample may be carry-over from other donors' samples.

CDR3 DNA sequence: TGTGCCAGCTCACCACTAGTCTCCTACGTGGGTAACGAGCAGTACTTC. Translated: CASSPLVSYVGNEQYF. This chain uses TRBV18 with TRBJ2-7; D unclear. Deletions cut 1 base from V and 5 bases from J, with 18 bases between. The CDR3 has 16 residues. CDR1 and CDR2 from the germline V gene are KGHSH and LQKENI.